This entry concerns a single T cell receptor (beta chain). As originally analysed: From reference gene primer amplification, estimates of nucleated cell counts were derived. Only in-frame clones appear in the TCRdb table, and some are missing; sequencing was by immunoSEQ multiplex PCR. Clonal size and the V and J genes are those of that table, whereas D and trimming came from the DNA. Of just under 350,000 clones listed, under 95% are singletons. The data derive from a study of blood T cell repertoires in COVID-19. Turning to the study itself: Acute and convalescent COVID-19 specimens originated in the United States, Italy and Spain. The analysed material was cDNA or gDNA that came from T cells, B-cell-depleted T cells, or PBMCs.

V lost 9 bases and J lost 2; bases outside the gene matches: 4. Germline values: CDR1 SGHTA, CDR2 FQGNSA. This CDR3 is 14 amino acids long. This receptor was obtained from a woman aged 18 to 35 who had recovered from COVID-19. Sequences were obtained from peripheral blood. The rearrangement joins TRBV7-2 to TRBJ2-3; 11 bases agree with TRBD1. The CDR3 DNA reads TGTGCCAGTGGACAGGGGGCCTTCACAGATACGCAGTATTTT. Translated, it gives CASGQGAFTDTQYF.